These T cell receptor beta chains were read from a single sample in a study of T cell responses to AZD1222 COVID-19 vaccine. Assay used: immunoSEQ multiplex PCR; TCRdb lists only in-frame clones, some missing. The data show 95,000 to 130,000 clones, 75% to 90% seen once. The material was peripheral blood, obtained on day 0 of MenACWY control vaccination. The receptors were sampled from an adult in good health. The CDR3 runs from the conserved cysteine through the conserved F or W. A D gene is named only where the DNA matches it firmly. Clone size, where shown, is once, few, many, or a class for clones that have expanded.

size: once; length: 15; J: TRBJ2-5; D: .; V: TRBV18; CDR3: CASSPPGAEGETQYF; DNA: TGTGCCAGCTCACCCCCCGGCGCGGAGGGTGAGACCCAGTACTTC
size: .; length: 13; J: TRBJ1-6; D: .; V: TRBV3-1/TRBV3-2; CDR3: CASGLAVGSPLHF; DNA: TGTGCCAGCGGGCTGGCAGTGGGATCACCCCTCCACTTT
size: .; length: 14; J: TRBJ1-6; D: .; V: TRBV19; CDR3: CASRTGTQNSPLHF; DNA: TGTGCCAGTAGGACCGGGACACAGAATTCACCCCTCCACTTT
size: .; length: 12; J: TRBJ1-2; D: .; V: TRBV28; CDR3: CASSHTRSGYTF; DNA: TGTGCCAGCAGTCACACGCGCAGCGGCTACACCTTC
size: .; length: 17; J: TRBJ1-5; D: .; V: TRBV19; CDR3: CASSIGPGAIGNQPQHF; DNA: TGTGCCAGTAGTATAGGCCCGGGGGCGATAGGTAATCAGCCCCAGCATTTT
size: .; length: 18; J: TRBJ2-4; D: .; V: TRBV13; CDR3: CARPTSGHSLLAKNIQYF; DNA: TGTGCCAGACCAACTTCGGGGCATTCTCTTCTAGCCAAAAACATTCAGTACTTC
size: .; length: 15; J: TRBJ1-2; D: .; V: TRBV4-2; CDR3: CASSQAPGGADGYTF; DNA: TGTGCCAGCAGCCAAGCCCCGGGGGGGGCTGATGGCTACACCTTC
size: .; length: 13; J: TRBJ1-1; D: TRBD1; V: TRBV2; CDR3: CASSEDRATEAFF; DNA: TGTGCCAGCAGCGAAGACAGGGCCACTGAAGCTTTCTTT
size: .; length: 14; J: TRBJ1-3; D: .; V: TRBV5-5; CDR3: CASSLGGVGNTIYF; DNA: TGTGCCAGCAGCTTAGGGGGTGTTGGAAACACCATATATTTT
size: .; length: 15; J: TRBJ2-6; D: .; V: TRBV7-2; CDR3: CASSSMAAGANVLTF; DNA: TGTGCCAGCAGCTCAATGGCCGCCGGGGCCAACGTCCTGACTTTC
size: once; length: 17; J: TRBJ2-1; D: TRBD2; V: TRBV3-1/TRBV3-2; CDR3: CASSQDTGTAGLAEQFF; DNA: TGTGCCAGCAGCCAAGATACGGGGACGGCGGGACTAGCTGAGCAGTTCTTC
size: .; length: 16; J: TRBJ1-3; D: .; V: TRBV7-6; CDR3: CASSRYRQSSGNTIYF; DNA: TGTGCCAGCAGCCGCTATAGACAGAGCTCTGGAAACACCATATATTTT
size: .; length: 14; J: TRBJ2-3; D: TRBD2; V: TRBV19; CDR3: CASSISGGTDTQYF; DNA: TGTGCCAGTAGTATAAGCGGGGGAACAGATACGCAGTATTTT
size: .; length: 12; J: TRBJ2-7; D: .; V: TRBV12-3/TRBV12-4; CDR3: CASKFSLGEQYF; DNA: TGTGCCAGCAAGTTTTCCTTAGGCGAGCAGTACTTC
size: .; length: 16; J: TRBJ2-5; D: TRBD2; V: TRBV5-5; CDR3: CASSPGLAGGQETQYF; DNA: TGTGCCAGCAGCCCGGGACTAGCGGGGGGCCAAGAGACCCAGTACTTC
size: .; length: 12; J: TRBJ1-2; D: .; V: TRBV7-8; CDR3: CASSRSRYGYTF; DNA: TGTGCCAGCAGCCGGTCACGGTATGGCTACACCTTC
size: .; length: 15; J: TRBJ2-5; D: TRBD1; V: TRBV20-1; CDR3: CSASPGTGTKETQYF; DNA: TGCAGTGCTAGTCCCGGGACAGGGACTAAAGAGACCCAGTACTTC
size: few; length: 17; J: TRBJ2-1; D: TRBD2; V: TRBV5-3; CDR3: CARSLGPAGRPYNEQFF; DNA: TGTGCCAGAAGCTTGGGGCCAGCGGGGAGACCCTACAATGAGCAGTTCTTC
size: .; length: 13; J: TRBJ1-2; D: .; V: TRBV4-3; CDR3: CASSQVVATGYTF; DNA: TGCGCCAGCAGCCAAGTTGTGGCCACGGGCTACACCTTC
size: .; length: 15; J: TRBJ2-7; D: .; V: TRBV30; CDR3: CAWSGISGLSYEQYF; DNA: TGTGCCTGGAGCGGAATTAGCGGATTATCCTACGAGCAGTACTTC
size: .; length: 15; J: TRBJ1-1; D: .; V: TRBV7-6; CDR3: CASSSSGTPNTEAFF; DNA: TGTGCCAGCAGCTCATCCGGGACACCGAACACTGAAGCTTTCTTT